The rows below give T cell receptor beta chains drawn from one sample of a study of blood T cell repertoires in COVID-19. Repertoires were generated with immunoSEQ multiplex PCR, while TCRdb's copy carries only in-frame clones and drops some. The repertoire holds some 150,000 clones, with about 87% as singletons. The sequenced material came from peripheral blood. The receptor set was obtained from a woman between 50 and 59 years old with active or convalescent COVID-19. The CDR3 runs from the conserved cysteine through the conserved F or W. The D gene is left open where the match is weak. Clone size is not always given. Where it is, it says once, few, many or a class for expanded clones.

TRBJ1-3	NA	TRBV5-1	NA	TGCGCCAGCAGCCTAACAGGGACTGGAAACACCATATATTTT	CASSLTGTGNTIYF
TRBJ1-1	NA	TRBV30	NA	TGTGCCTGGAGTGGGGACACTGGTATTGAAGCTTTCTTT	CAWSGDTGIEAFF
TRBJ1-2	TRBD1	TRBV7-3	NA	TGTGCCAGCAGCTTAAGGGAGACAGGGCTGGACTATGGCTACACCTTC	CASSLRETGLDYGYTF
TRBJ1-1	NA	TRBV5-1	NA	TGCGCCAGCAGCTTGGAACTGGGCTTGAACACTGAAGCTTTCTTT	CASSLELGLNTEAFF
TRBJ1-1	NA	TRBV6-2/TRBV6-3	NA	TGTGCCAGCAGTTACTCTACCGGGACATCGAACACTGAAGCTTTCTTT	CASSYSTGTSNTEAFF
TRBJ2-7	TRBD2	TRBV5-1	NA	TGCGCCAGCACGAGCGGGACGGGGAATTACGAGCAGTACTTC	CASTSGTGNYEQYF
TRBJ2-7	NA	TRBV5-8	NA	TGTGCCAGCAGCTTGAGCAGGGGCCGGATCTCCTACGAGCAGTACTTC	CASSLSRGRISYEQYF
TRBJ2-6	TRBD1	TRBV11-2	NA	TGTGCCAGCAGCAATGACAGGGCTGGGGCCAACGTCCTGACTTTC	CASSNDRAGANVLTF
TRBJ1-1	NA	TRBV7-3	NA	TGTGCCAGCAGACAGGGTTCGGCCACTGAAGCTTTCTTT	CASRQGSATEAFF
TRBJ2-7	TRBD2	TRBV20-1	NA	TGCAGTGCTAGTGGCCCCGGGACTAGAAACGAGCAGTACTTC	CSASGPGTRNEQYF
TRBJ2-5	NA	TRBV7-8	NA	TGTGCCAGCAGCTTGGAAAGGAGGTCCCGACAAGAAGAGACCCAGTACTTC	CASSLERRSRQEETQYF
TRBJ1-2	NA	TRBV12-3/TRBV12-4	NA	TGTGCCAGCAGTTTAACGGCTAACTATGGCTACACCTTC	CASSLTANYGYTF
TRBJ2-7	TRBD2	TRBV6-1	NA	TGTGCCAGCAGTGCCCCGACTAGCGGCCCACCGGCATTGTACGAGCAGTACTTC	CASSAPTSGPPALYEQYF
TRBJ2-4	TRBD2	TRBV4-3	NA	TGCGCCAGCAGCCAAGATAGCGGGAGGGCCCGCATTCAGTACTTC	CASSQDSGRARIQYF
TRBJ1-1	NA	TRBV3-1/TRBV3-2	many	TGTGCCAGCAGCCAGGAGACTTGCAACACTGAAGCTTTCTTT	CASSQETCNTEAFF
TRBJ2-5	NA	TRBV5-1	NA	TGCGCCAGCAGCTTAGTAGGGGTCGGGGAGACCCAGTACTTC	CASSLVGVGETQYF
TRBJ2-1	TRBD2	TRBV12-3/TRBV12-4	NA	TGTGCCAGCAACCGGATCACTAGCGATGAGCAGTTCTTC	CASNRITSDEQFF
TRBJ2-7	TRBD1	TRBV6-2/TRBV6-3	NA	TGTGCCAGCAGTTACTTTCGGACAGGGATTACCTACGAGCAGTACTTC	CASSYFRTGITYEQYF
TRBJ1-2	TRBD1	TRBV7-6	few	TGTGCCAGCAGCTTGGAGGGGGCGCGTGGCTACACCTTC	CASSLEGARGYTF
TRBJ1-1	NA	TRBV19	NA	TGTGCCAGTAGTACAGGGTCCATGAACACTGAAGCTTTCTTT	CASSTGSMNTEAFF
TRBJ2-1	TRBD2	TRBV11-2	NA	TGTGCCAGCAGCCGGGGACTAGCGGGCTACAATGAGCAGTTCTTC	CASSRGLAGYNEQFF
TRBJ2-5	NA	TRBV24-1	NA	TGTGCCACCAGTGATCCCGGCGGGACGGGCGTCGGGACCCAGTACTTC	CATSDPGGTGVGTQYF
TRBJ1-1	TRBD1	TRBV7-9	NA	TGTGCCAGCAGCCCCGGGACAGGGCACACTGAAGCTTTCTTT	CASSPGTGHTEAFF
TRBJ1-4	NA	TRBV12-3/TRBV12-4	NA	TGTGCCAGCAGTTTAACGAGCCGGGGAAAACTGTTTTTT	CASSLTSRGKLFF
TRBJ2-7	NA	TRBV5-1	NA	TGCGCCAGCAGCTTGGTCGGAGACTCCTACGAGCAGTACTTC	CASSLVGDSYEQYF
TRBJ1-1	NA	TRBV15	NA	TGTGCCACCAGCAGGGCCGGAGGGGCAGCTTTCTTT	CATSRAGGAAFF
TRBJ2-1	NA	TRBV7-3	NA	TGTGCCAGCAGCTTAAGCACAGGGTCGGTTGAGCAGTTCTTC	CASSLSTGSVEQFF
TRBJ2-2	NA	TRBV19	NA	TGTGCCAGTAGCAGAAGGGGGACCGGGGAGCTGTTTTTT	CASSRRGTGELFF
TRBJ1-1	TRBD1	TRBV3-1/TRBV3-2	NA	TGTGCCAGCAGCCAGCAGACAGGGACAATGAACACTGAAGCTTTCTTT	CASSQQTGTMNTEAFF
TRBJ1-5	NA	TRBV6-2/TRBV6-3	NA	TGTGCCAGCAGTTACTCGCCCGGGAGCCAGCCCCAGCATTTT	CASSYSPGSQPQHF
TRBJ1-1	NA	TRBV5-6	NA	TGTGCCAGCACCCCCTTTGGGGGGTATCACACTGAAGCTTTCTTT	CASTPFGGYHTEAFF
TRBJ2-3	NA	TRBV7-6	NA	TGTGCCAGCAGCAGTACAGAAAACCTTGGCGGGTACGCAACCACAGATACGCAGTATTTT	CASSSTENLGGYATTDTQYF
TRBJ1-2	NA	TRBV6-5	NA	TGTGCCAGCAGTCCGCTCCAGGGTTTTGGCGCCTTC	CASSPLQGFGAF
TRBJ1-1	TRBD1	TRBV3-1/TRBV3-2	few	TGTGCCAGCAGCCAGCCACAGGGGGCCACGGCTTTCTTT	CASSQPQGATAFF
TRBJ2-2	NA	TRBV3-1/TRBV3-2	NA	TGTGCCAGCAGCCAAGTCAGGGTGAGGACCGGGGAGCTGTTTTTT	CASSQVRVRTGELFF
TRBJ2-1	NA	TRBV7-2	NA	TGTGCCAGCAGCCCCCAAAGGGGAAATGAGCAGTTCTTC	CASSPQRGNEQFF
TRBJ1-2	NA	TRBV12-3/TRBV12-4	NA	TGTGCCAGCAGTTTTTCGAACTATGGCTACACCTTC	CASSFSNYGYTF
TRBJ2-1	TRBD2	TRBV19	once	TGTGCCAGTAGCATACTAGCGGGAGAATTCTACAATGAGCAGTTCTTC	CASSILAGEFYNEQFF
TRBJ1-4	NA	TRBV19	NA	TGTGCCAGTACCTCCCGGGATGATAATGAAAAACTGTTTTTT	CASTSRDDNEKLFF
TRBJ2-7	TRBD1	TRBV7-2	NA	TGTGCCAGCAGCTTAAGCGAGGGGGCGCGGGAGCAGTACTTC	CASSLSEGAREQYF
TRBJ2-2	NA	TRBV19	NA	TGTGCCAGTATATCCATCACCAGAAACACCGGGGAGCTGTTTTTT	CASISITRNTGELFF
TRBJ2-5	TRBD2	TRBV2	NA	TGTGCCAGTGGGACTAGCGGATACCAAGAGACCCAGTACTTC	CASGTSGYQETQYF
TRBJ2-2	TRBD2	TRBV28	NA	TGTGCCAGCAGTTGGGCGGGAGGGCCGACCGGGGAGCTGTTTTTT	CASSWAGGPTGELFF
TRBJ2-5	TRBD1	TRBV11-2	NA	TGTGCCAGCAGCTTAGGGAGACAGGGTAACTGGGAGACCCAGTACTTC	CASSLGRQGNWETQYF
TRBJ1-2	TRBD1	TRBV27	once	TGTGCCAGCAGTTCGGGGACAGGGGGCGTCTATGGCTACACCTTC	CASSSGTGGVYGYTF
TRBJ2-3	NA	TRBV27	once	TGTGCCAGCAGTTTTTCTGGGAGCGCAGATACGCAGTATTTT	CASSFSGSADTQYF
TRBJ2-1	NA	TRBV7-8	NA	TGTGCCAGCACCTTGGGCGGGGCCGGTGAGCAGTTCTTC	CASTLGGAGEQFF
TRBJ1-4	NA	TRBV7-8	once	TGTGCCAGCAGCTTCGATGAAAAACTGTTTTTT	CASSFDEKLFF
TRBJ2-2	TRBD2	TRBV7-2	NA	TGTGCCAGCAGCTTTATAGCGGGGGGGGAGGCCGGGGAGCTGTTTTTT	CASSFIAGGEAGELFF
TRBJ2-7	TRBD2	TRBV19	NA	TGTGCCAGTAGTTCGGGACTAGCGGGGACCTACGAGCAGTACTTC	CASSSGLAGTYEQYF
TRBJ1-2	TRBD1	TRBV5-1	NA	TGCGCCAGCAGCTTCAGGGGACAGGGTGACGGCTACACCTTC	CASSFRGQGDGYTF
TRBJ1-5	NA	TRBV28	NA	TGTGCCAGCAGTTCCACCACAGGGACCCAAGGGACCCAGCATTTT	CASSSTTGTQGTQHF
TRBJ2-3	TRBD2	TRBV7-6	NA	TGTGCCAGCAGCATAAGCGGGGGCTCGACAGATACGCAGTATTTT	CASSISGGSTDTQYF
TRBJ2-2	TRBD2	TRBV4-2	NA	TGTGCCAGCAGCCAAGAGGCTAGCGGGGCTATGAACACCGGGGAGCTGTTTTTT	CASSQEASGAMNTGELFF
TRBJ2-7	NA	TRBV18	NA	TGTGCCAGCTCACAGGACAGAGCTTACGAGCAGTACTTC	CASSQDRAYEQYF
TRBJ2-7	NA	TRBV10-1	NA	TGCGCCACCCCACCCGGGTGCTACGAGCAGTACTTC	CATPPGCYEQYF
TRBJ2-3	NA	TRBV16	NA	TGTGCCAGCAGCCGGACACCCGCTAGCACAGATACGCAGTATTTT	CASSRTPASTDTQYF
TRBJ2-2	NA	TRBV30	NA	TGTGCCTGGAGTGTACGGCAGGGGCTCACCGGGGAGCTGTTTTTT	CAWSVRQGLTGELFF